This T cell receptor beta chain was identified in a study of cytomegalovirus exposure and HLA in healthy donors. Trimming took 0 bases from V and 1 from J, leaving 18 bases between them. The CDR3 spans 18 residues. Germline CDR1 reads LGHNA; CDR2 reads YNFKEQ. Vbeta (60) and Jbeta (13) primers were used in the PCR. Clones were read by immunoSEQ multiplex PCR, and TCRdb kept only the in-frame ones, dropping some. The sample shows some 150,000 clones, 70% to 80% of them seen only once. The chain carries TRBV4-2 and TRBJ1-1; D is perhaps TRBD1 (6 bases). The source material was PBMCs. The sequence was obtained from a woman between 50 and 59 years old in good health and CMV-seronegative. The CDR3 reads CASSQEGHISTKNTEAFF. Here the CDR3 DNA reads TGTGCCAGCAGCCAAGAGGGACACATTTCCACTAAGAACACTGAAGCTTTCTTT.